This TCR beta chain was sequenced during a study of naive and memory T cell subsets. J lost 6 bases, V lost 2 bases, and 7 bases had no gene match. Germline V gene sequence: CDR1 SGHDN, CDR2 FVKESK. This CDR3 is built from 16 residues. Ligated cDNA underwent four rounds of PCR with nested alpha and beta constant region primers and SP2. TCRdb used MiXCR to reprocess the 5' RACE reads, holding one entry per CDR3 protein. The sample lists more than 45,000 distinct CDR3 sequences, roughly 7% occurring once. Ten or more counts support this clonotype. A UMI-containing oligonucleotide was joined by 3' ligation to the TCR cDNA template. Reverse transcription used DNase-treated unsorted total RNA, aiming for roughly 1 to 1,100 ng.

The receptor was isolated from a male donor in good health. This rearrangement joins TRBV14 to TRBJ2-1, with 10 positions matching TRBD1. CDR3 sequence (DNA): TGTGCCAGCAGCCAATGGGGGACAGGGGCAGGCAATGAGCAGTTCTTC. It encodes CASSQWGTGAGNEQFF.